This TCR beta chain was identified in a study of shared clonotypes between healthy human individuals. In the study overall: The donors, a couple of women and three men, were aged 18 to 49. Used for every donor were three CD4 naive, three CD4 memory, two CD8 naive and one CD8 memory plate.

Naive CD8 cells lacked CD45RO and underwent positive selection for CCR7, leaving out terminally differentiated effector memory CD45RA+ cells. There were no recent acute infections or vaccinations among the donors, who were healthy HIV-negative adults. Trimming removed 3 bases at V and 7 bases at J, with 13 bases between. Germline CDR1 is MDHEN and CDR2 is SYDVKM. This CDR3 spans 13 amino acids. Deep-level running was used for the assay. Libraries were prepared by immunoSEQ multiplex PCR; TCRdb keeps only in-frame clonotypes and omits some of them. The table lists some 630,000 clones, approximately 96% of them singletons.

This TCR derives from a woman younger than 45 in good health. Sample: naive CD8+ T cells sorted from blood. The chain uses TRBV28 and TRBJ2-7; perhaps TRBD1 as D (6 bases). The CDR3 DNA reads TGTGCCAGCAGTTTTACAGGGCTGGTTGAGCAGTACTTC. It translates to CASSFTGLVEQYF. The entire variable domain, with the rest obtained from reference TRBV28 and TRBJ2-7, is as follows: DVKVTQSSRYLVKRTGEKVFLECVQDMDHENMFWYRQDPGLGLRLIYFSYDVKMKEKGDIPEGYSVSREKKERFSLILESASTNQTSMYLCASSFTGLVEQYFGPGTRLTVT.